The 12 T cell receptor beta chains in this list originate from one sample, sequenced in a study of siplizumab effects on memory and regulatory T cells. Clones were read by immunoSEQ multiplex PCR, and TCRdb kept only the in-frame ones, dropping some. Of roughly 100,000 clones listed, around 93% are singletons. The source material was CD4+ T cells sorted from blood. These receptors were obtained from a human donor in good health.

The chain uses TRBV18 and TRBJ1-5; D not resolved. CDR1 and CDR2 from the germline V gene are KGHSH and LQKENI. The CDR3 length is 14 residues. Trimming removed 2 bases at V and 2 bases at J, with 7 bases between. CDR3 in DNA: TGTGCCAGCTCACCAGCGGACGGCAATCAGCCCCAGCATTTT. This codes for CASSPADGNQPQHF.

The chain is built from TRBV11-1 and TRBJ2-7; TRBD1 aligns across 10 bases. Germline V CDR1 and CDR2: SGHAT, FQDESV (reference sequence). CDR3 length: 14 amino acids. V lost 6 bases and J lost 6; bases outside the gene matches: 8. The CDR3 region has the DNA TGTGCCAGCAGTCCCGGGACAGGGGCTATCGAGCAGTACTTC. Its protein product is CASSPGTGAIEQYF.

This chain joins TRBV29-1 and TRBJ1-3, with D uncertain. Germline lookup yields CDR1 SQVTM and CDR2 ANQGSEA. The CDR3 is made up of 15 amino acids. V was trimmed by 2 bases and J by 0 bases, leaving 11 bases between them. The CDR3 sequence: CSVEHRSVSGNTIYF. The DNA for the CDR3 is TGCAGCGTTGAACATCGGTCAGTCTCTGGAAACACCATATATTTT.

The chain joins TRBV10-3 to TRBJ1-2, with 10 bases identical to TRBD1. Losses at the gene ends were 10 bases for V and 3 bases for J; bases not matched to a gene: 2. Germline V gene lookup returns CDR1 ENHRY and CDR2 SYGVKD. This CDR3 region has 12 residues. Here the CDR3 DNA reads TGTGCCACCGGGACAGGGGACTATGGCTACACCTTC. Translating gives CATGTGDYGYTF.

The V call is TRBV29-1, the J call TRBJ1-2; 7 nucleotides align to TRBD1. V shed 6 bases, J shed 5 bases, and the junction held 9 bases outside the gene matches. Germline assignment: CDR1 SQVTM and CDR2 ANQGSEA. The CDR3 contains 13 residues. CDR3 amino acids: CSVETGSEYGYTF. The CDR3 bases are TGCAGCGTCGAGACAGGGTCGGAATATGGCTACACCTTC.

The CDR3 DNA reads TGTGCCACCAGGCTAGCGGAGGGCCATGAGCAGTTCTTC. The encoded protein is CATRLAEGHEQFF. The chain has TRBV15 and TRBJ2-1; 7 bases align to TRBD2. V lost 6 bases, J lost 8 bases, and 7 bases stayed unmatched. CDR1 and CDR2 (germline): LNHNV, YYDKDF (reference sequence). The CDR3 has 13 amino acids.

The gene calls are TRBV4-2 and TRBJ1-3; 9 bases align to TRBD1. V was clipped by 1 base and J by 4 bases; unmatched bases: 2. Germline V gives CDR1 LGHNA, CDR2 YNFKEQ. This CDR3 contains 15 residues. The DNA for the CDR3 is TGTGCCAGCAGCCAAGGGGACAGGGAGGGAAACACCATATATTTT. Translated: CASSQGDREGNTIYF.

The chain is built from TRBV2 and TRBJ2-7; D is tentatively TRBD1 or TRBD2 (6 bases each). V dropped 3 bases and J dropped 3 bases, with 9 bases sitting between them. There are 13 residues in the CDR3. Germline V gene sequence: CDR1 SNHLY, CDR2 FYNNEI. The CDR3 is CASSEAGHYEQYF. The DNA of the CDR3 is TGTGCCAGCAGTGAGGCGGGACACTACGAGCAGTACTTC.

The sample holds one count of this clone. This rearrangement joins TRBV12-5 to TRBJ2-1; D is possibly TRBD2 (6 bases). The length of the CDR3 is 18 residues. Trimming took 0 bases from V and 4 from J, leaving 19 bases between them. The germline V gene encodes CDR1 LGHNT and CDR2 FRNRAP. DNA of the CDR3: TGTGCTAGTGGTTTGGTAAGGCTGGCTAGCGAGCTATACAATGAGCAGTTCTTC. It specifies CASGLVRLASELYNEQFF.

This clone has only one observation. This chain joins TRBV2 and TRBJ2-2, with D unresolved. Germline-derived CDR1 and CDR2 are SNHLY and FYNNEI. Trimming removed 0 bases from V and 2 bases from J, with 10 bases in between. This CDR3 is 16 amino acids long. CDR3 sequence reads: CASSEAGTVNTGELFF. The CDR3 DNA reads TGTGCCAGCAGTGAAGCAGGTACCGTCAACACCGGGGAGCTGTTTTTT.

The V call is TRBV30, the J call TRBJ2-2, with 11 bases lining up with TRBD2. This CDR3 contains 19 residues. Losses at the gene ends were 0 bases for V and 2 bases for J; bases not matched to a gene: 11. Per germline, CDR1 GTSNPN and CDR2 SVGIG (reference sequence). In nucleotides, the CDR3 is TGTGCCTGGAGTGTAAACATAGGGCTAGCGGGGGGAAACACCGGGGAGCTGTTTTTT. Translation: CAWSVNIGLAGGNTGELFF.

The chain couples TRBV18 to TRBJ1-1; D is uncertain. The ends were cut back, 1 base at V and 8 bases at J, with 11 bases in the middle. The CDR3 loop spans 13 amino acids. The germline CDR1 and CDR2 sequences are KGHSH and LQKENI. The CDR3 spells CASSPLLRAEAFF. In DNA, the CDR3 is TGTGCCAGCTCACCACTGTTACGGGCCGAAGCTTTCTTT.